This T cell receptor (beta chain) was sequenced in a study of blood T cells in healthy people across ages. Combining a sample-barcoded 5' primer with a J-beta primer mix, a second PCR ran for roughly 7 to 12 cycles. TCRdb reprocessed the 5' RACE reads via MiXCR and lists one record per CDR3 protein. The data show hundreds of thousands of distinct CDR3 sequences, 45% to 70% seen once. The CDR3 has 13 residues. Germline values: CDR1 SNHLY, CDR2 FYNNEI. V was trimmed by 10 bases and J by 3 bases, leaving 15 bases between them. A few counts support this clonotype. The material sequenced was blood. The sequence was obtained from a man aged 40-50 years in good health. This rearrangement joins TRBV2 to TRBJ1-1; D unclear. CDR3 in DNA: TGTGCCACCTACGCGGAGGGCGACACTGAAGCTTTCTTT. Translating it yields CATYAEGDTEAFF.